The T cell receptor (beta chain) described here comes from a study of identical twins. The CDR3 is 14 amino acids. V lost 1 base, J lost 4 bases, and 8 bases lay in between. CDR1 and CDR2 from the germline V gene are WSHSY and SAAADI. TCRdb re-derived calls from the 5' RACE reads in MiXCR, one entry per CDR3 protein. The top ten hold 6% to 8.5% of the sample, which has 300,000 or so distinct CDR3 sequences, less than 9.5% seen once. This clonotype was seen at least ten times. This sample was shared with a second study, whose subject was yellow fever vaccine responses in identical twins.

The clonotype was recovered from a woman between 18 and 29 years old in good health. The gene calls are TRBV10-2 and TRBJ2-1; D ambiguous. The sequencing input was CD8+ T cells sorted from blood. CDR3 nucleotides: TGCGCCAGCAGTGAGTATGGCCCGTACAATGAGCAGTTCTTC. Protein product: CASSEYGPYNEQFF.